This is a list of T cell receptor beta chains from one sample in a study of T-cell memory formation after mild COVID-19. TCRdb reanalysed the 5' RACE reads using MiXCR and keeps one entry per CDR3 protein. Here the sample spans about 290,000 distinct CDR3 sequences, around 15% being singletons. Sequenced input: PBMCs or a T cell subset sorted from them (not recorded which). The receptors come from a young man who had mild COVID-19 (a few samples of this study predate the infection). Cell type and time point are not known. Each CDR3 is given with its conserved first and last residue. A D gene is named only where the DNA matches it firmly. Part of the rows lack a size; the others show once, few, many or a class for expanded clones.

many	NA	TRBV24-1	TRBJ1-2	CATSLSTGAYGYTF	TGTGCCACCAGTCTCTCGACAGGAGCCTATGGCTACACCTTC
NA	TRBD1	TRBV6-6	TRBJ2-7	CASRQGSSSEQYF	TGTGCCAGCAGACAGGGGAGTAGCTCCGAGCAGTACTTC
many	NA	TRBV6-2/TRBV6-3	TRBJ2-7	CASSESSYEQYF	TGTGCCAGCAGTGAAAGTTCCTACGAGCAGTACTTC
NA	NA	TRBV21-1	TRBJ1-4	CASSPGGFDEKLFF	TGTGCCAGCAGCCCCGGGGGGTTTGATGAAAAACTGTTTTTT
few	TRBD1	TRBV12-3/TRBV12-4	TRBJ1-2	CASSSYRGDGYTF	TGTGCCAGCAGTTCCTACAGGGGTGATGGCTACACCTTC
NA	NA	TRBV5-1	TRBJ1-1	CASSPEGGIEAFF	TGCGCCAGCAGCCCGGAGGGGGGGATTGAAGCTTTCTTT
few	TRBD1	TRBV12-3/TRBV12-4	TRBJ1-2	CASSSPGTGSASYGYTF	TGTGCCAGCAGTTCCCCCGGGACAGGGAGTGCGAGCTATGGCTACACCTTC
many	NA	TRBV5-1	TRBJ1-1	CASSSAASNTEAFF	TGCGCCAGCAGCTCGGCGGCATCGAACACTGAAGCTTTCTTT
NA	NA	TRBV29-1	TRBJ2-3	CSVDPRSQRKDTQYF	TGCAGCGTAGATCCGAGGTCCCAGCGGAAAGATACGCAGTATTTT
few	NA	TRBV5-1	TRBJ1-4	CASSLDSLGSGLNEKLFF	TGCGCCAGCAGCTTGGATTCGCTGGGATCGGGTTTAAATGAAAAACTGTTTTTT
few	NA	TRBV7-9	TRBJ2-5	CASSLGRRKQETQYF	TGTGCCAGCAGCTTAGGACGGAGGAAACAAGAGACCCAGTACTTC
few	NA	TRBV7-9	TRBJ1-2	CASSPSGEGVYGYTF	TGTGCCAGCAGCCCGAGCGGGGAAGGAGTCTATGGCTACACCTTC
few	NA	TRBV29-1	TRBJ2-5	CSVAGGIGEETQYF	TGCAGCGTTGCAGGGGGGATTGGGGAAGAGACCCAGTACTTC
many	TRBD2	TRBV24-1	TRBJ2-5	CATQGLDQETQYF	TGTGCCACGCAGGGACTAGACCAAGAGACCCAGTACTTC
few	TRBD1	TRBV9	TRBJ2-5	CASSAGGQGRETQYF	TGTGCCAGCAGCGCAGGCGGACAGGGGAGGGAGACCCAGTACTTC
few	NA	TRBV7-9	TRBJ1-1	CASSRPGGALEAFF	TGTGCCAGCAGCCGCCCTGGGGGTGCCTTAGAAGCTTTCTTT
many	TRBD1	TRBV12-3/TRBV12-4	TRBJ2-6	CASSTTGAGANVLTF	TGTGCCAGCAGTACCACAGGGGCTGGGGCCAACGTCCTGACTTTC
many	TRBD2	TRBV4-3	TRBJ2-1	CASSQVVAGGLYNEQFF	TGCGCCAGCAGCCAAGTGGTAGCGGGGGGCCTATACAATGAGCAGTTCTTC
NA	TRBD2	TRBV11-2	TRBJ2-2	CAGLAGTGTGELFF	TGTGCCGGATTAGCGGGGACGGGTACCGGGGAGCTGTTTTTT
few	NA	TRBV6-5	TRBJ2-5	CASIKLGGPETQYF	TGTGCCAGTATCAAACTCGGGGGCCCGGAGACCCAGTACTTC
few	NA	TRBV9	TRBJ1-2	CASSVSPGFTYGYTF	TGTGCCAGCAGCGTATCCCCAGGGTTTACGTATGGCTACACCTTC
NA	NA	TRBV7-2	TRBJ1-1	CASSFDPGDPDTEAFF	TGTGCCAGCAGCTTTGATCCCGGGGACCCTGACACTGAAGCTTTCTTT
NA	NA	TRBV12-3/TRBV12-4	TRBJ2-4	CASSFLTKNIQYF	TGTGCCAGCAGTTTTCTAACCAAAAACATTCAGTACTTC
NA	NA	TRBV11-2	TRBJ1-3	CASSLNSGNTIYF	TGTGCCAGCAGCCTGAACTCTGGAAACACCATATATTTT
NA	NA	TRBV6-5	TRBJ1-2	CASSYKGAANYGYTF	TGTGCCAGCAGTTACAAGGGCGCCGCTAACTATGGCTACACCTTC
few	NA	TRBV12-3/TRBV12-4	TRBJ1-2	CASSLAPLGDGYTF	TGTGCCAGCAGTTTAGCCCCTCTGGGGGATGGCTACACCTTC
NA	NA	TRBV2	TRBJ2-7	CASQQDGEVYEQYF	TGTGCCAGCCAACAGGACGGGGAAGTATACGAGCAGTACTTC
few	NA	TRBV5-6	TRBJ2-5	CASAEGSQETQYF	TGTGCCAGCGCCGAGGGGTCCCAAGAGACCCAGTACTTC
NA	NA	TRBV6-2/TRBV6-3	TRBJ1-1	CASSYPPSNTEAFF	TGTGCCAGCAGTTACCCTCCCTCTAACACTGAAGCTTTCTTT
NA	NA	TRBV10-2	TRBJ2-3	CASNPGLRFSDTQYF	TGCGCCAGCAACCCGGGACTCCGGTTTTCCGATACGCAGTATTTT
NA	NA	TRBV12-3/TRBV12-4	TRBJ2-7	CASSSQLYEQYF	TGTGCCAGCAGTTCCCAACTATACGAGCAGTACTTC
NA	TRBD1	TRBV7-8	TRBJ1-1	CASSSRDRVSEAFF	TGTGCCAGCAGCTCCCGGGACAGGGTTTCTGAAGCTTTCTTT
many	NA	TRBV12-3/TRBV12-4	TRBJ2-2	CASSWGTGELFF	TGTGCCAGCAGTTGGGGCACCGGGGAGCTGTTTTTT
NA	TRBD1	TRBV11-3	TRBJ2-1	CASSPTGGSSYNEQFF	TGTGCCAGCAGCCCCACAGGGGGCAGCTCCTACAATGAGCAGTTCTTC
NA	TRBD1	TRBV3-1	TRBJ1-2	CASSFPGQGPGYTF	TGTGCCAGCAGTTTCCCGGGACAGGGTCCGGGCTACACCTTC
NA	NA	TRBV6-5	TRBJ1-2	CASSDSLYGYTF	TGTGCCAGCAGTGACAGCCTCTATGGCTACACCTTC
many	TRBD1	TRBV7-2	TRBJ1-1	CASSSTGAFF	TGTGCCAGCAGCTCGACAGGGGCATTCTTT
once	TRBD2	TRBV5-1	TRBJ2-3	CASRQRGITDTQYF	TGCGCCAGCAGGCAGCGGGGGATCACAGATACGCAGTATTTT
NA	NA	TRBV29-1	TRBJ1-1	CSVWIGTNTEAFF	TGCAGCGTTTGGATAGGGACGAACACTGAAGCTTTCTTT
few	TRBD1	TRBV28	TRBJ1-5	CASRPRPGTGNQPQHF	TGTGCCAGCAGACCCAGGCCCGGGACAGGTAATCAGCCCCAGCATTTT
many	TRBD1	TRBV12-3/TRBV12-4	TRBJ1-3	CASSATGGNTIYF	TGTGCCAGCAGTGCGACAGGGGGTAACACCATATATTTT
NA	NA	TRBV12-3/TRBV12-4	TRBJ1-1	CASRGDGRAEAFF	TGTGCCAGCAGGGGGGACGGTCGGGCTGAAGCTTTCTTT
few	NA	TRBV3-1	TRBJ2-2	CASTSVGAGELFF	TGTGCCAGCACTTCCGTGGGGGCCGGGGAGCTGTTTTTT
NA	NA	TRBV12-3/TRBV12-4	TRBJ2-2	CASSFLGTNTGELFF	TGTGCCAGCAGTTTCCTCGGGACCAACACCGGGGAGCTGTTTTTT
NA	TRBD1	TRBV5-1	TRBJ1-4	CASSLEGARSEKLFF	TGCGCCAGCAGCTTGGAGGGGGCGAGGAGTGAAAAACTGTTTTTT
NA	TRBD2	TRBV4-3	TRBJ2-3	CASSQESRGYTDTQYF	TGCGCCAGCAGCCAAGAATCGCGGGGGTACACAGATACGCAGTATTTT
many	TRBD1	TRBV7-2	TRBJ1-4	CASGRQGAANEKLFF	TGTGCCAGCGGTAGACAGGGGGCGGCTAATGAAAAACTGTTTTTT
NA	TRBD1	TRBV12-3/TRBV12-4	TRBJ1-4	CASSRTGLDNGKLFF	TGTGCCAGCAGCAGGACAGGGCTGGATAATGGAAAACTGTTTTTT
few	NA	TRBV5-5	TRBJ2-3	CASSLWGGSTDTQYF	TGTGCCAGCAGCCTATGGGGGGGCAGCACAGATACGCAGTATTTT
NA	NA	TRBV18	TRBJ2-6	CASSPAHAGSGANVLTF	TGTGCCAGCTCACCCGCTCATGCGGGCTCTGGGGCCAACGTCCTGACTTTC
NA	NA	TRBV12-3/TRBV12-4	TRBJ2-5	CASSPDSSQETQYF	TGTGCCAGCAGCCCGGACAGTTCCCAAGAGACCCAGTACTTC